These 2 T cell receptor beta chains were sequenced from one sample in a study of cytomegalovirus exposure and HLA in healthy donors. 13 Jbeta primers and 60 Vbeta primers were used for the PCR. Profiling relied on immunoSEQ multiplex PCR, and the TCRdb table lists in-frame clones only, not all of them. The sample consists of around 170,000 clones, roughly four fifths of them appearing once. Sequenced material: PBMCs. The receptors were sampled from a man aged 40-55 years in good health and CMV-seronegative.

Points on this clone: At one boundary the junction diverges from the germline segment, which might be a read error. This sequence joins TRBV5-1 and TRBJ2-3; possibly TRBD1 for D (8 bases). Germline lookup yields CDR1 SGHRS and CDR2 YFSETQ. The CDR3 is made up of 16 amino acids. CDR3 sequence: CVSSPTGEGSTDTQYF. DNA of the CDR3: TGCGTCAGCAGTCCGACAGGGGAGGGTAGCACAGATACGCAGTATTTT.

This chain uses TRBV4-1 with TRBJ2-7, with D tentatively TRBD2 (7 bases). V was trimmed by 1 base and J by 7 bases, leaving 17 bases between them. The CDR3 runs 15 residues. CDR1 MGHRA and CDR2 YSYEKL come from the germline V gene. This chain's CDR3 is CASSQVGAGGIEQYF. The DNA for the CDR3 is TGCGCCAGCAGCCAAGTGGGGGCCGGGGGGATTGAGCAGTACTTC.